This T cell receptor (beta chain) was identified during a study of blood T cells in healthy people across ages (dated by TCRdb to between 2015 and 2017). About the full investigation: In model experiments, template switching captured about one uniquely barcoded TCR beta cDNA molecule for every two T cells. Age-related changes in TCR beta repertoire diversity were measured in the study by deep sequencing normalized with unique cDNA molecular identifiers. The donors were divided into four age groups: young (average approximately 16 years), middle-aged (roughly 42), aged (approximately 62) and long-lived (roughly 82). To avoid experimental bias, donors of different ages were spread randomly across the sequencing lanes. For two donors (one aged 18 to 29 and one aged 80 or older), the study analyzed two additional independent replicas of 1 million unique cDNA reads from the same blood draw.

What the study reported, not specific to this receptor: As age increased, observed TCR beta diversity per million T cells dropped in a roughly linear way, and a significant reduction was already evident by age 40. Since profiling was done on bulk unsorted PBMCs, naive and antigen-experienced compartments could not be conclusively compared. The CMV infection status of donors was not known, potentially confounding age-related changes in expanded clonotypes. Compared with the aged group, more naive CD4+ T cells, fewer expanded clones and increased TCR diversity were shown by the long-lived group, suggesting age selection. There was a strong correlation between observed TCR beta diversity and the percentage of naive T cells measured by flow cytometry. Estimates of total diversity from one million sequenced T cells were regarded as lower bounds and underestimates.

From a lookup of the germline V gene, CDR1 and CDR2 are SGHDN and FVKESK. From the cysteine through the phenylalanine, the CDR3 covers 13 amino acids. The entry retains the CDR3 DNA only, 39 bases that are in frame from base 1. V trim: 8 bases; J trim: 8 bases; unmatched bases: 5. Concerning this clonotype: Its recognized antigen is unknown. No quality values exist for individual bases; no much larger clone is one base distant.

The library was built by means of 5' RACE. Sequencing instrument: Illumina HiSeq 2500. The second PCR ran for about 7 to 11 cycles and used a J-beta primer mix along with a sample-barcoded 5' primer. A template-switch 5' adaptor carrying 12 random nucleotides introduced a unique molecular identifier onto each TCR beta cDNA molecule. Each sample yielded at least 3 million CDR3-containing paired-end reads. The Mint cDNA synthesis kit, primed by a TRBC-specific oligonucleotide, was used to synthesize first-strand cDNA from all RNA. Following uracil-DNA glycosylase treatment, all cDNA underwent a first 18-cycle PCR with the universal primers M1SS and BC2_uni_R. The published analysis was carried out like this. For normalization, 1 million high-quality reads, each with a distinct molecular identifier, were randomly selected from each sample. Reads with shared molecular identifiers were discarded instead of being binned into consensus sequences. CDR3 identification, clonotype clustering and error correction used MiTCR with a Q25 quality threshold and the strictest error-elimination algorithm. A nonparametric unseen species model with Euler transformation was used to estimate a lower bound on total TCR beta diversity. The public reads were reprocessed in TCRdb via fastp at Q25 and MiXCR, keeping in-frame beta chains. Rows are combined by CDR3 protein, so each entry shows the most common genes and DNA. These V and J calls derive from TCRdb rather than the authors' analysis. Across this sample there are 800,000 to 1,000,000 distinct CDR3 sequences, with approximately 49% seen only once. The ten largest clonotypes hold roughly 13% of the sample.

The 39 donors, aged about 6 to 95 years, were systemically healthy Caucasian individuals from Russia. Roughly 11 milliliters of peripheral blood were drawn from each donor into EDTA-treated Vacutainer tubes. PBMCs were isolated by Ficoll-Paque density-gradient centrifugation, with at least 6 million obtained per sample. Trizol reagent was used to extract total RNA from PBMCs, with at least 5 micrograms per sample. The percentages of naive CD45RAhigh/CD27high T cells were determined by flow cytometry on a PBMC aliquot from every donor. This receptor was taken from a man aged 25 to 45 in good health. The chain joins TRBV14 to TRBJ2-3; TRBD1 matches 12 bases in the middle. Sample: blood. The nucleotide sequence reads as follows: TGTGCCAGCGGCCGGGACAGGGGGCTTACGCAGTATTTT. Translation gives CASGRDRGLTQYF.